One and the same sample provided the 9 T cell receptor beta chains below, sequenced in a study of T cell repertoires in cytomegalovirus infection. MiXCR, run by TCRdb on the reads, gives a single entry per CDR3 protein. The table records around 330,000 distinct CDR3 sequences, roughly 15% of them present only once. The source material was PBMCs. These receptors all come from a human donor in good health (CMV status not recorded). Some clones in this sample may be carry-over from other donors' samples.

This clonotype was seen many times. V usage is TRBV20-1 and J usage is TRBJ2-1; TRBD2 matches 11 bases. Germline CDR1 DFQATT, CDR2 SNEGSKA (reference sequence). The CDR3 length is 16 residues. J gave up 4 bases and V 3 bases, and 8 bases lay outside the gene matches. The CDR3 sequence: CSASDIAGGIYNEQFF. CDR3 sequence (DNA): TGCAGTGCTAGTGACATAGCGGGGGGGATTTACAATGAGCAGTTCTTC.

This clonotype was observed many times. The V gene is TRBV7-2, the J gene TRBJ1-5, with D possibly being TRBD1 (6 bases). The CDR3 has 16 residues. Germline values: CDR1 SGHTA, CDR2 FQGNSA. Trimming took 5 bases from V and 4 from J, leaving 18 bases between them. In nucleotides, the CDR3 is TGTGCCAGCAGCCCGGGGGCGTCAAGAGCTAATCAGCCCCAGCATTTT. Protein product: CASSPGASRANQPQHF.

A few counts support this clonotype. The rearrangement links TRBV7-2 to TRBJ1-5; perhaps TRBD1 as D (6 bases). Between the trimmed V and J ends, which lost 1 base and 4 bases, there was a span of 11 bases. This CDR3 has 15 residues. CDR1 is SGHTA, CDR2 FQGNSA, per germline. CDR3 protein: CASSLVSRGNQPQHF. The CDR3 DNA follows: TGTGCCAGCAGCTTAGTTTCCAGGGGAAATCAGCCCCAGCATTTT.

The chain joins TRBV5-4 to TRBJ2-6; 7 bases map to TRBD2. Germline-derived CDR1 and CDR2 are SGHNT and YYREEE (reference sequence). The junction had 9 bases not matched to a gene; V was cut back by 3 bases and J by 0 bases. This CDR3 spans 18 amino acids. CDR3 protein: CASSSTAGGFSGANVLTF. For the CDR3, the DNA is TGTGCCAGCAGCTCCACCGCCGGGGGGTTCTCTGGGGCCAACGTCCTGACTTTC. Full variable domain (missing parts from reference TRBV5-4 and TRBJ2-6): ETGVTQSPTHLIKTRGQQVTLRCSSQSGHNTVSWYQQALGQGPQFIFQYYREEENGRGNFPPRFSGLQFPNYSSELNVNALELDDSALYLCASSSTAGGFSGANVLTFGAGSRLTVL.

The chain joins TRBV28 to TRBJ1-5; the D gene is possibly TRBD1 (6 bases). The CDR3 length is 18 residues. V was clipped by 5 bases and J by 7 bases, with 27 bases between them. CDR1 MDHEN and CDR2 SYDVKM come from the germline V gene. The chain's CDR3 is CASSGIEIGGLVWQPQHF. The CDR3 nucleotides read TGTGCCAGCAGTGGGATCGAAATCGGGGGGCTGGTGTGGCAGCCCCAGCATTTT.

V is TRBV19 and J is TRBJ2-7; either TRBD1 or TRBD2 may supply D (6 bases each). V was trimmed by 6 bases and J by 4 bases, leaving 22 bases between them. CDR1 and CDR2 (germline): LNHDA, SQIVND (reference sequence). The CDR3 length is 16 residues. CDR3 region: CASSLRGATGGYEQYF. CDR3 coding DNA: TGTGCCAGTAGCCTTAGGGGGGCCACGGGTGGATACGAGCAGTACTTC.

The V gene is TRBV29-1, the J gene TRBJ1-1; 11 bases align to TRBD1. CDR3 length: 13 amino acids. The germline CDR1 and CDR2 sequences are SQVTM and ANQGSEA. V was pared by 7 bases and J by 3 bases, with 4 bases of the junction left unmatched. CDR3 amino acids: CSARDRGYTEAFF. The CDR3 region has the DNA TGCAGCGCCCGGGACAGGGGGTACACTGAAGCTTTCTTT.

This clonotype was recorded many times. V gene TRBV6-2 or TRBV6-3 combines with J gene TRBJ2-7; no clear D gene. CDR1 MNHEY and CDR2 SVGEGT come from the germline V gene. The CDR3 is 16 residues long. Trimming shortened V by 2 bases and J by 3 bases, and 17 bases separated the two germline ends. The CDR3 DNA is TGTGCCAGCAGTTACGCTGGGGTCGCAAAGCACTACGAGCAGTACTTC. Its protein product is CASSYAGVAKHYEQYF.

J is TRBJ2-7 and V is TRBV18; possibly TRBD1 for D (6 bases). This CDR3 contains 13 residues. Germline CDR1 reads KGHSH; CDR2 reads LQKENI. The germline V and J ends were trimmed by 4 bases and 4 bases, with 11 bases remaining between them. The CDR3: CASSQWTVYEQYF. The CDR3 DNA follows: TGTGCCAGCTCACAGTGGACAGTTTACGAGCAGTACTTC.